This paragraph reports one T cell receptor beta chain. Its antigen is currently unknown. The source of the sample is a study of vaccination effects on CD4 cells after COVID-19. Under the ViraFEST assay, PBMC were stimulated with viral peptide pools so that antigen-specific CD4+ T cells expanded. Sequencing was performed afterwards. After less than 11 days in culture, the CD4+ T cells were isolated. Among the vaccine recipients, none had a prior SARS-CoV-2 infection, and nucleocapsid antibodies were negative. Days 3 and 7 saw half the medium replaced with IL-2 medium. TCRdb's copy holds only in-frame clones and misses some; the assay was immunoSEQ multiplex PCR. The sample records tens of thousands of clones, more than 60% being singletons. The CDR3 is made up of 13 amino acids. V was trimmed by 2 bases and J by 6 bases, leaving 10 bases between them. The germline CDR1 and CDR2 sequences are MDHEN and SYDVKM.

The input for sequencing was CD4+ T cells from PBMCs cultured with SARS-CoV-2 spike peptides, taken before COVID-19 vaccination. The V call is TRBV28, the J call TRBJ1-2; D uncertain. The TCR sequence derives from a human donor who received a COVID-19 vaccine. The CDR3 loop is CASSLSVSHGYTF. CDR3 coding DNA: TGTGCCAGCAGTTTAAGCGTCTCCCATGGCTACACCTTC.